This T cell receptor (beta chain) was obtained from a study of CD8 T cells in Susac syndrome. Random hexamers were used to reverse transcribe the RNA input (roughly 0.5 to 1 ug). With immunoSEQ multiplex PCR, TCR beta CDR3 was amplified across 54 Vbeta and 13 Jbeta. Each CDR3 protein is one row after TCRdb ran MiXCR on the immunoSEQ multiplex PCR reads. This sample has 120,000 or so distinct CDR3 sequences, with just under 95% found just once. The CDR3 runs to 15 residues. The V segment lost 7 bases and the J segment 0 bases; nucleotides outside the gene matches: 4. This chain joins TRBV12-3 or TRBV12-4 and TRBJ1-4; TRBD1 matches at 8 bases. The receptor's source is a human donor with multiple sclerosis. The material sequenced was CD4+ T cells from PBMCs. The CDR3 region has the DNA TGTGCCAGCACCCGACAGGGGTCAACTAATGAAAAACTGTTTTTT. Residues: CASTRQGSTNEKLFF.